The 2 T cell receptor beta chains in this list originate from one sample, sequenced in a study of T-cell reconstitution after alpha-beta-depleted transplantation in children. Preparation of the TCRbeta library used unique molecular identifiers. In TCRdb, the PCR reads were re-called with MiXCR into one record per CDR3 protein. The sample includes approximately 630,000 distinct CDR3 sequences, about 12% seen only once; the top ten take approximately 0.8%. Sequences were derived from PBMCs, sampled before TCRalphabeta/CD19-depleted stem cell transplant. The receptors come from a girl aged 2 to 9 with congenital amegakaryocytic thrombocytopenia, due to receive a stem cell transplant.

The sample holds many counts of this clonotype. The chain combines TRBV5-1 with TRBJ2-2; no definite D call. The germline CDR1 and CDR2 sequences are SGHRS and YFSETQ. The CDR3 spans 14 residues. Between the trimmed V and J ends, which lost 3 bases and 6 bases, there was a span of 12 bases. This CDR3 reads CASSWSNGAGELFF. The CDR3 DNA reads TGCGCCAGCAGCTGGTCGAACGGAGCCGGGGAGCTGTTTTTT.

This clonotype was counted a few times. The V gene is TRBV28, the J gene TRBJ1-2; a weak D match, TRBD1 (6 bases). V dropped 8 bases and J dropped 8 bases, with 18 bases sitting between them. The CDR3 covers 13 residues. The germline gives CDR1 MDHEN, CDR2 SYDVKM. The CDR3 reads CASLSWGAGGYTF. The CDR3 DNA reads TGTGCCAGCCTTAGTTGGGGGGCTGGCGGCTACACCTTC.